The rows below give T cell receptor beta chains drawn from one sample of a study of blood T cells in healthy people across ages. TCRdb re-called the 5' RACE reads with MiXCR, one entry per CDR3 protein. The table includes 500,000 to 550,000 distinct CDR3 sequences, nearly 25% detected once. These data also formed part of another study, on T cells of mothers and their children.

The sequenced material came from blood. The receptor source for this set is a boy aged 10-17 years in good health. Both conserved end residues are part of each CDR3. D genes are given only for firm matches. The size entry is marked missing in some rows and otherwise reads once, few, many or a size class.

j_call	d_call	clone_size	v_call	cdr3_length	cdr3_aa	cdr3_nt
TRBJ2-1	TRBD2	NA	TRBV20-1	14	CSAPPGLGVDEQFF	TGCAGTGCCCCACCCGGACTAGGGGTCGATGAGCAGTTCTTC
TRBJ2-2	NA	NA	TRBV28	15	CASSIGTLNSGELFF	TGTGCCAGCAGTATCGGGACCCTGAACTCCGGGGAGCTGTTTTTT
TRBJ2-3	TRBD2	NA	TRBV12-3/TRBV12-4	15	CAGSQTSGSTDTQYF	TGTGCCGGCAGTCAGACTAGCGGGAGCACAGATACGCAGTATTTT
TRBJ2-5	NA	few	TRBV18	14	CASSPPGRKETQYF	TGTGCCAGCTCACCACCGGGGAGAAAAGAGACCCAGTACTTC
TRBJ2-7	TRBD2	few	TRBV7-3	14	CASSSGTSGTEQYF	TGTGCCAGCAGCTCCGGGACTAGCGGGACCGAGCAGTACTTC
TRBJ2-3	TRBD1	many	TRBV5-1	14	CASSPGQGTDTQYF	TGCGCCAGCAGCCCTGGACAGGGCACAGATACGCAGTATTTT
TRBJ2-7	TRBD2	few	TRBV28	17	CASITGGGDGLPYEQYF	TGTGCCAGCATCACGGGGGGAGGGGACGGCCTCCCGTACGAGCAGTACTTC
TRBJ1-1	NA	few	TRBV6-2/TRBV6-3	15	CASATDRLANTEAFF	TGTGCCAGTGCCACAGACAGGTTGGCGAACACTGAAGCTTTCTTT
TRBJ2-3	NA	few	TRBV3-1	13	CASSQESGDTQYF	TGTGCCAGCAGCCAAGAGTCGGGCGACACGCAGTATTTT
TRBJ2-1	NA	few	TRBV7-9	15	CASSLRATYYNEQFF	TGTGCCAGCAGCTTAAGAGCAACCTACTACAATGAGCAGTTCTTC
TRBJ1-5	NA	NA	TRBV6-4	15	CASSRTTGPNQPQHF	TGTGCCAGCAGTCGGACCACAGGACCTAATCAGCCCCAGCATTTT
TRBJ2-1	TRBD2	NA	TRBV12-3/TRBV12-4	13	CASSLDSGSEQFF	TGTGCCAGCAGTTTGGATAGCGGGAGTGAGCAGTTCTTC
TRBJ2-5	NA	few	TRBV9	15	CASSVVGSPSEAQYF	TGTGCCAGCAGCGTAGTGGGCTCTCCCTCTGAGGCCCAGTACTTC
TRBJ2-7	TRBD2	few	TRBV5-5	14	CASSGTSGGYEQYF	TGTGCCAGCAGCGGGACTAGCGGGGGCTACGAGCAGTACTTC
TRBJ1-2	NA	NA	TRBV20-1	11	CSEQEFYGYTF	TGCAGTGAGCAGGAGTTTTACGGCTACACCTTC
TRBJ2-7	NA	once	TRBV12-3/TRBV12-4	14	CASSFPLTPYEQYF	TGTGCCAGCAGTTTTCCCCTAACCCCCTACGAGCAGTACTTC
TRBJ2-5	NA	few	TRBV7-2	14	CASSLDGLQETQYF	TGTGCCAGCAGCTTAGACGGACTGCAAGAGACCCAGTACTTC
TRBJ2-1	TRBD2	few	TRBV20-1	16	CSARTPSGRPLNEQFF	TGCAGTGCTAGAACCCCTAGCGGGAGGCCCCTCAATGAGCAGTTCTTC
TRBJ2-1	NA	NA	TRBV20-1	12	CSARDRIVEQFF	TGCAGTGCTAGAGATCGTATAGTTGAGCAGTTCTTC
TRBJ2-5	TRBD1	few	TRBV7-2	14	CASETGGSEETQYF	TGTGCCAGCGAGACAGGGGGCTCGGAAGAGACCCAGTACTTC